This T cell receptor beta chain was documented in a study of blood T cell repertoires in COVID-19. This CDR3 region has 14 residues. In germline, CDR1 is SGHRS, CDR2 YFSETQ. V gave up 5 bases and J gave up 5 bases, with 16 bases separating them. This clone was counted a single time. Per the study methods: Cell counts per sample came from amplifying reference gene primers. The data were produced by immunoSEQ multiplex PCR, yet TCRdb's version contains in-frame clones alone and is incomplete. That table gives V, J and clone size, and the DNA gave D and trimming. The data contain some 66,000 clones, about nine tenths of them singletons.

The sequence was collected from a human donor in a cohort sampled during active COVID-19. The specimen was peripheral blood. V and J are TRBV5-1 and TRBJ2-5; D might be TRBD1 (5 bases). The CDR3 DNA reads as TGCGCCAGCAGTCCCAGGGCACCTCGGGAGACCCAGTACTTC. This translates into CASSPRAPRETQYF.